The rows below give T cell receptor beta chains drawn from one sample of a study of OX40 agonist ivuxolimab in advanced cancers. Profiling relied on immunoSEQ multiplex PCR, and the TCRdb table lists in-frame clones only, not all of them. This sample has about 52,000 clones, with roughly nine tenths found just once. The specimen comprised CD4+ or CD8+ T cells sorted from blood, sampled in a trial of the OX40 agonist ivuxolimab. The receptors originated from an adult with an advanced solid tumor such as melanoma, head and neck, liver or kidney cancer. CDR3s include the opening cysteine and the closing phenylalanine or tryptophan. D genes are given only for firm matches. For some rows the clone size is stated as once, few or many, or as a class when expanded; others skip it.

j_gene	abundance	len	v_gene	d_gene	CDR3aa	CDR3nt
TRBJ1-1	.	14	TRBV27	.	CASSLAGVPTEAFF	TGTGCCAGCAGTTTAGCAGGGGTCCCCACTGAAGCTTTCTTT
TRBJ1-4	.	15	TRBV18	.	CASSPRARTNEKLFF	TGTGCCAGCTCACCACGGGCAAGAACGAATGAAAAACTGTTTTTT
TRBJ1-1	.	12	TRBV19	.	CARGQGWTEAFF	TGTGCCAGAGGGCAGGGGTGGACTGAAGCTTTCTTT
TRBJ2-7	.	16	TRBV23-1	TRBD1	CASSPPGQELLGEQYF	TGCGCCAGCAGCCCCCCCGGACAGGAACTTTTAGGCGAGCAGTACTTC
TRBJ1-2	.	13	TRBV6-1	.	CASSDGENYGYTF	TGTGCCAGCAGTGACGGGGAAAACTATGGCTACACCTTC
TRBJ1-1	.	17	TRBV7-6	TRBD1	CASSLNAGQMRSTEAFF	TGTGCCAGCAGCTTAAATGCGGGACAGATGAGAAGCACTGAAGCTTTCTTT
TRBJ2-2	.	18	TRBV28	.	CASSLVGRIGANTGELFF	TGTGCCAGCAGTTTAGTTGGGAGAATAGGGGCAAACACCGGGGAGCTGTTTTTT
TRBJ1-1	once	14	TRBV5-1	.	CASSLFRDNTEAFF	TGCGCCAGCAGCTTGTTCCGGGACAACACTGAAGCTTTCTTT
TRBJ1-1	few	13	TRBV6-5	.	CASSYSGSTEAFF	TGTGCCAGCAGTTACTCAGGGAGCACTGAAGCTTTCTTT
TRBJ2-5	.	17	TRBV19	.	CASSIRPRGPPVETQYF	TGTGCCAGTAGTATTCGCCCTCGGGGTCCCCCGGTGGAGACCCAGTACTTC
TRBJ2-5	.	12	TRBV19	.	CASSTGQETQYF	TGTGCCAGTAGTACTGGCCAAGAGACCCAGTACTTC
TRBJ2-1	.	16	TRBV5-4	TRBD2	CASSPSALAGYNEQFF	TGTGCCAGCAGCCCCTCGGCTCTAGCGGGGTACAATGAGCAGTTCTTC
TRBJ1-3	.	15	TRBV18	.	CASSPREGSGNTIYF	TGTGCCAGCTCACCCCGGGAAGGGTCTGGAAACACCATATATTTT
TRBJ1-6	.	15	TRBV2	.	CASSSSVGGSSPLHF	TGTGCCAGCAGTTCATCAGTGGGTGGGAGTTCACCCCTCCACTTT
TRBJ1-4	.	12	TRBV7-9	.	CASSLVGEKLFF	TGTGCCAGCAGCTTAGTGGGCGAAAAACTGTTTTTT
TRBJ2-1	.	17	TRBV10-1	.	CASSESGLSSSYNEQFF	TGCGCCAGCAGTGAGTCTGGGCTGTCAAGCTCCTACAATGAGCAGTTCTTC
TRBJ1-1	.	16	TRBV4-1	.	CASSRTKGGMNTEAFF	TGCGCCAGCAGCCGAACAAAGGGTGGTATGAACACTGAAGCTTTCTTT
TRBJ2-2	.	16	TRBV18	.	CASSPPGQKNTGELFF	TGTGCCAGCTCACCCCCGGGACAAAAAAACACCGGGGAGCTGTTTTTT
TRBJ2-3	.	15	TRBV27	TRBD2	CASSPGLGVADTQYF	TGTGCCAGCAGTCCCGGACTAGGGGTCGCAGATACGCAGTATTTT
TRBJ2-3	.	14	TRBV5-1	TRBD2	CASSLGLGTDTQYF	TGCGCCAGCAGCCTGGGACTAGGAACAGATACGCAGTATTTT
TRBJ2-5	.	11	TRBV14	.	CASSLQETQYF	TGTGCCAGCAGCCTCCAAGAGACCCAGTACTTC
TRBJ1-2	.	15	TRBV19	TRBD1	CASSIEWTGGYGYTF	TGTGCCAGTAGTATAGAATGGACAGGGGGCTATGGCTACACCTTC
TRBJ2-2	.	15	TRBV7-6	TRBD1	CASSPGQANTGELFF	TGTGCCAGCAGCCCGGGACAGGCGAACACCGGGGAGCTGTTTTTT
TRBJ2-1	.	14	TRBV6-1	.	CASTRDRGANEQFF	TGTGCCAGCACCCGTGACCGGGGGGCCAATGAGCAGTTCTTC
TRBJ2-1	.	16	TRBV18	TRBD2	CASSPRGGASYNEQFF	TGTGCCAGCTCACCTCGCGGGGGGGCGTCCTACAATGAGCAGTTCTTC
TRBJ1-4	.	16	TRBV6-1	.	CASSEFGGKGGEKLFF	TGTGCCAGCAGTGAATTCGGGGGAAAGGGGGGTGAAAAACTGTTTTTT
TRBJ1-2	.	15	TRBV6-1	.	CASSEDRILIYGYTF	TGTGCCAGCAGTGAAGACCGGATTCTTATCTATGGCTACACCTTC
TRBJ1-5	.	14	TRBV6-4	TRBD1	CASSEQGSVQPQHF	TGTGCCAGCAGTGAACAGGGGAGCGTTCAGCCCCAGCATTTT